This TCR beta chain appears in the sequencing data of a study of T cell changes during pregnancy in multiple sclerosis. V trimming: 5 bases; J trimming: 6 bases; junction bases outside the gene matches: 16. CDR1 is SGHVS and CDR2 is FNYEAQ in the germline V gene. The length of the CDR3 is 17 residues. Method: immunoSEQ multiplex PCR; TCRdb's copy keeps in-frame clones and lacks some. The data contain approximately 50,000 clones, about nine tenths of them singletons. The sequencing here drew on CD8+ T cells from peripheral blood mononuclear cells, taken after pregnancy. The TCR comes from a female donor with multiple sclerosis, enrolled in a pregnancy study. V and J are TRBV7-6 and TRBJ2-5; 9 bases map to TRBD1. The chain's CDR3 is CASSPNRSGQGNKTQYF. In DNA form, the CDR3 reads TGTGCCAGCAGCCCTAACCGAAGTGGACAGGGGAACAAGACCCAGTACTTC.